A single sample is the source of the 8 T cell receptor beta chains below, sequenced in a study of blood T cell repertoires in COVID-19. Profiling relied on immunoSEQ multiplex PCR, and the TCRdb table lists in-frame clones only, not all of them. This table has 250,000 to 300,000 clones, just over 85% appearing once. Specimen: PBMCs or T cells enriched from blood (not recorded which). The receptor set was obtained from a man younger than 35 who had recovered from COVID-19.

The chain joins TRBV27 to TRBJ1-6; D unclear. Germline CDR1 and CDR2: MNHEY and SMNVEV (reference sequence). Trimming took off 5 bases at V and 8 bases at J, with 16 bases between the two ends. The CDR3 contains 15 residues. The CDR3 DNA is TGTGCCAGCAGTCCCCTTTCGTTCGGTGATTCACCCCTCCACTTT. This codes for CASSPLSFGDSPLHF.

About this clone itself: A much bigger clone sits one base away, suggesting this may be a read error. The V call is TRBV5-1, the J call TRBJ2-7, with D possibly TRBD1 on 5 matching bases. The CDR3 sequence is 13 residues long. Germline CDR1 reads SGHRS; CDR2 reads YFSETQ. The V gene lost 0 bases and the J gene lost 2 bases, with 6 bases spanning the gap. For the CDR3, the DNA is TGCGCCAGCAGCTTGGACAGGCCCTACGAGCAGTACTTC. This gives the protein CASSLDRPYEQYF.

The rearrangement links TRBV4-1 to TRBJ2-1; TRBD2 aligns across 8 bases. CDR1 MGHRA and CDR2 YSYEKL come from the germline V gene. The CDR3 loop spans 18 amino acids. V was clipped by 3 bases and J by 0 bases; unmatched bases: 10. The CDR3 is CASSHGGGGSSSYNEQFF. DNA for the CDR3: TGCGCCAGCAGCCACGGGGGGGGCGGGTCTAGCTCCTACAATGAGCAGTTCTTC.

CDR3 DNA: TGTGCCAGTAGTCCGAGAGACTCCACGCTAGCGGGAGGTACCGGGGAGCTGTTTTTT. It encodes CASSPRDSTLAGGTGELFF. The chain carries TRBV19 and TRBJ2-2; 11 bases align to TRBD2. The V gene end was trimmed by 5 bases and the J gene end by 5 bases; junction bases not matched to a gene: 16. CDR1 and CDR2 from the germline V gene are LNHDA and SQIVND (reference sequence). This CDR3 contains 19 residues.

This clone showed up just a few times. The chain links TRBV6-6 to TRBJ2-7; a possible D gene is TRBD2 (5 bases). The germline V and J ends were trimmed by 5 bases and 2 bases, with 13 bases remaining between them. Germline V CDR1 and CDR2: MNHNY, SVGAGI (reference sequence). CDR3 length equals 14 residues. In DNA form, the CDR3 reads TGTGCCAGCAGTGCGTCGGGGATCGCCTACGAGCAGTACTTC. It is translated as CASSASGIAYEQYF.

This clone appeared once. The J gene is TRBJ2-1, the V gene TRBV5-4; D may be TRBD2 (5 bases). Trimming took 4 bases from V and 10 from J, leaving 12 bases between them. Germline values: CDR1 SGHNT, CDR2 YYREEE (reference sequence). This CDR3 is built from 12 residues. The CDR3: CASSQPAAEQFF. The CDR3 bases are TGTGCCAGCAGCCAGCCAGCGGCCGAGCAGTTCTTC.

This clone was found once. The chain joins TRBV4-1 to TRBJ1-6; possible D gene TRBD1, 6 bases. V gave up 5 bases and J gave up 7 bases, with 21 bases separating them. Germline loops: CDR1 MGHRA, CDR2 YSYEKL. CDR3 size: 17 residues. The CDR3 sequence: CASSENRDTEGNSPLHF. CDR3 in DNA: TGCGCCAGCAGCGAAAACCGGGACACCGAGGGGAATTCACCCCTCCACTTT.

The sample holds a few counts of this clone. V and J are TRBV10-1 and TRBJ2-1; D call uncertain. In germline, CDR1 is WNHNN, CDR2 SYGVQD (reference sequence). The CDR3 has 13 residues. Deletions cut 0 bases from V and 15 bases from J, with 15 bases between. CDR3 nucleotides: TGCGCCAGCAGTGAGTCCTTGACACATTGGCTGTTCTTC. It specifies CASSESLTHWLFF.